These T cell receptor beta chains were read from a single sample in a study of blood T cell repertoires in COVID-19. Generated by immunoSEQ multiplex PCR, the TCRdb table keeps only in-frame clones and is missing some. The sample lists some 400,000 clones, 80% to 90% seen once, with 10% in the top ten. The specimen sequenced was peripheral blood. Receptors originate from a woman aged 30 to 39 with COVID-19, enrolled during active disease. CDR3s include the opening cysteine and the closing phenylalanine or tryptophan. The order of the fields is CDR3 protein, CDR3 DNA, J gene, V gene, clone size, D gene. The D gene is left open where the match is weak. Size tells how often a clone was seen (once, few, many) or the class of an expanded clone, and some rows leave it out.

CASTQRYGGGTPYQETQYF TGTGCCAGCACTCAACGCTACGGCGGAGGGACTCCGTACCAAGAGACCCAGTACTTC TRBJ2-5 TRBV27 - -
CASSQERDYPAYEQYF TGTGCCAGCAGCCAAGAGCGGGACTACCCAGCCTACGAGCAGTACTTC TRBJ2-7 TRBV3-1/TRBV3-2 - TRBD2
CASSPGGGQLETQYF TGTGCCAGCAGCCCTGGGGGGGGGCAGTTGGAGACCCAGTACTTC TRBJ2-5 TRBV11-2 - -
CASSLALRGSTTDTQYF TGTGCCAGCAGCTTAGCGCTTCGCGGGAGTACAACAGATACGCAGTATTTT TRBJ2-3 TRBV7-8 - TRBD2
CASSIDNTRLAGHSYNEQFF TGTGCCAGTAGTATAGACAATACCCGACTAGCGGGACACTCCTACAATGAGCAGTTCTTC TRBJ2-1 TRBV19 - TRBD2
CASSTGLAGITDTQYF TGTGCCAGCAGTACCGGACTAGCGGGAATCACAGATACGCAGTATTTT TRBJ2-3 TRBV28 - TRBD2
CAWSVGSLNSPLHF TGTGCCTGGAGTGTTGGTTCACTTAATTCACCCCTCCACTTT TRBJ1-6 TRBV30 - -
CAIGTGEETQYF TGTGCCATCGGGACAGGGGAGGAGACCCAGTACTTC TRBJ2-5 TRBV10-3 - TRBD1
CASSYRAGADEAFF TGTGCCAGCAGCTACCGTGCGGGGGCCGATGAAGCTTTCTTT TRBJ1-1 TRBV11-2 - -
CASSFQPGTASAREQFF TGTGCCAGCAGCTTCCAACCCGGGACAGCTAGCGCGAGGGAGCAGTTCTTC TRBJ2-1 TRBV7-9 - -
CASPNRTGELFF TGTGCCAGCCCCAACAGGACCGGGGAGCTGTTTTTT TRBJ2-2 TRBV6-5 - -
CASSFPGQSSYEQYF TGTGCCAGCAGCTTCCCGGGACAGAGCTCCTACGAGCAGTACTTC TRBJ2-7 TRBV5-6 - TRBD1
CASSPTGTTEAFF TGTGCCAGCAGCCCTACAGGGACCACTGAAGCTTTCTTT TRBJ1-1 TRBV7-9 - -
CASSLGGTGVAYEQYF TGCGCCAGCAGCTTGGGGGGGACAGGCGTTGCCTACGAGCAGTACTTC TRBJ2-7 TRBV5-1 few TRBD1
CASSLAGGPSYEQYF TGTGCCAGCAGCTTAGCGGGAGGGCCCTCCTACGAGCAGTACTTC TRBJ2-7 TRBV7-3 - TRBD2
CASSTPGLKGHEQYF TGTGCCAGCAGTACCCCGGGACTAAAGGGCCACGAGCAGTACTTC TRBJ2-7 TRBV28 - TRBD2
CAWRRSSYNSPLHF TGTGCCTGGAGGAGGAGCTCCTATAATTCACCCCTCCACTTT TRBJ1-6 TRBV30 many -